Listed below are T cell receptor beta chains from one sample, sequenced in a study of blood T cells in healthy people across ages. TCRdb reprocessed the 5' RACE reads via MiXCR and lists one record per CDR3 protein. There are roughly 1,500,000 distinct CDR3 sequences in the sample; around 35% occur only once, and roughly 10% lies in the top ten. The sequenced sample consisted of blood. These receptors were taken from a young woman in good health. Both conserved end residues are part of each CDR3. Fields, in order: V gene, clone size, CDR3 protein. Some rows mark clone size as missing; the rest say once, few, many or name a class of expanded clone.

V gene: TRBV6-2/TRBV6-3; clone size: -; CDR3 protein: CASSYSTPGEQFF
V gene: TRBV24-1; clone size: -; CDR3 protein: CATSVTTSGRFNEQFF
V gene: TRBV13; clone size: few; CDR3 protein: CASSLDAEAFF
V gene: TRBV2; clone size: few; CDR3 protein: CASRNRDPQETQYF
V gene: TRBV6-2/TRBV6-3; clone size: -; CDR3 protein: CASSFGRAGAQETQYF
V gene: TRBV7-2; clone size: -; CDR3 protein: CASSLKRGAFSSYNEQFF
V gene: TRBV20-1; clone size: -; CDR3 protein: CSAPNTRNAYEQYF
V gene: TRBV7-2; clone size: -; CDR3 protein: CASSLAPTTETQYF
V gene: TRBV28; clone size: -; CDR3 protein: CASSLLGTSLDEQFF
V gene: TRBV2; clone size: few; CDR3 protein: CASSDMDEQYF
V gene: TRBV15; clone size: -; CDR3 protein: CAASSGTVGGPETQYF
V gene: TRBV4-1; clone size: few; CDR3 protein: CASSQSPRPGGPGDTQYF
V gene: TRBV6-1; clone size: -; CDR3 protein: CASSPAAPPYQPQHF
V gene: TRBV5-1; clone size: -; CDR3 protein: CASSLSGTYTDTQYF
V gene: TRBV2; clone size: -; CDR3 protein: CASSEGPIYEQYF
V gene: TRBV7-7; clone size: -; CDR3 protein: CASSLVVSPDTQYF
V gene: TRBV5-1; clone size: few; CDR3 protein: CASSLATGARNEQFF
V gene: TRBV27; clone size: few; CDR3 protein: CASTSGNTYNEQFF
V gene: TRBV4-2; clone size: -; CDR3 protein: CASSQVRTSGNHNEQFF
V gene: TRBV12-3/TRBV12-4; clone size: few; CDR3 protein: CASSRDRGADTQYF
V gene: TRBV20-1; clone size: -; CDR3 protein: CSASPGEAQETQYF
V gene: TRBV20-1; clone size: few; CDR3 protein: CSGKTSGYEQYF
V gene: TRBV14; clone size: -; CDR3 protein: CASSHHPDMSQETQYF
V gene: TRBV27; clone size: -; CDR3 protein: CASRSTGGGSRANVLTF
V gene: TRBV20-1; clone size: few; CDR3 protein: CSGVGLSMNTEAFF
V gene: TRBV7-3; clone size: -; CDR3 protein: CASSLNWKGDSNQPQHF
V gene: TRBV5-5; clone size: -; CDR3 protein: CASSFIAGGSYEQYF
V gene: TRBV7-2; clone size: few; CDR3 protein: CASSLTGVAGVYNEQFF
V gene: TRBV15; clone size: -; CDR3 protein: CATSRARTGAQPQHF
V gene: TRBV4-1; clone size: few; CDR3 protein: CASSPYGQGELYGYTF
V gene: TRBV20-1; clone size: -; CDR3 protein: CSASEGGNQPQHF
V gene: TRBV2; clone size: few; CDR3 protein: CASGLAGTGGLEQYF
V gene: TRBV25-1; clone size: few; CDR3 protein: CASSDGIRSSYEQYF
V gene: TRBV12-3/TRBV12-4; clone size: -; CDR3 protein: CASTEAKIFSAYNEQFF
V gene: TRBV11-2; clone size: -; CDR3 protein: CASSLVRVGSISYEQYF
V gene: TRBV5-1; clone size: -; CDR3 protein: CASSLEASTPDTQYF
V gene: TRBV7-2; clone size: -; CDR3 protein: CASSYTRATYEQYF
V gene: TRBV20-1; clone size: few; CDR3 protein: CSARDRDRLATSYEQYF